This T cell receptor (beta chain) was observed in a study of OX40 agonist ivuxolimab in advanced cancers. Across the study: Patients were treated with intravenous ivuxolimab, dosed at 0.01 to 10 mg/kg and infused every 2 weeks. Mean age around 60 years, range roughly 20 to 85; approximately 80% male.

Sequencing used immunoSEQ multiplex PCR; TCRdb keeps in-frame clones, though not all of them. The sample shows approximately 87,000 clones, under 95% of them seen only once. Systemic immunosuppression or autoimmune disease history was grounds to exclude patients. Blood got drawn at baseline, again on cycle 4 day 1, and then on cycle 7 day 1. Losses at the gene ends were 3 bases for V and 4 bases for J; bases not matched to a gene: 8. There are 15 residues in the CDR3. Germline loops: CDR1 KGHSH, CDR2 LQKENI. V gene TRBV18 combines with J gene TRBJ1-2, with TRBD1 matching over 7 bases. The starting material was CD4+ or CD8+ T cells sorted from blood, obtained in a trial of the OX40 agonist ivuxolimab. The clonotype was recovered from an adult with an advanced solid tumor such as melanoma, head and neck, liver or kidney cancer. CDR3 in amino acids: CASSPSGQQFYGYTF. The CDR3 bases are TGTGCCAGCTCACCTTCGGGACAGCAATTCTATGGCTACACCTTC. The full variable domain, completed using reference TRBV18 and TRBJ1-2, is NAGVMQNPRHLVRRRGQEARLRCSPMKGHSHVYWYRQLPEEGLKFMVYLQKENIIDESGMPKERFSAEFPKEGPSILRIQQVVRGDSAAYFCASSPSGQQFYGYTFGSGTRLTVV.